These 24 T cell receptor beta chains were sequenced from one sample in a study of T cell changes during pregnancy in multiple sclerosis. Measured with immunoSEQ multiplex PCR; TCRdb has only the in-frame clones, and not every one. The sample lists roughly 52,000 clones, 85% to 95% seen once, with less than 0.3% in the top ten. The starting material was CD4+ T cells from peripheral blood mononuclear cells, obtained in the third trimester of pregnancy. Source of these receptors: a female donor with multiple sclerosis, enrolled in a pregnancy study.

J is TRBJ2-7 and V is TRBV4-1; TRBD1 agrees at 7 bases. V dropped 3 bases and J dropped 5; count of bases not matched to a gene: 10. The CDR3 totals 15 residues. Germline V gene sequence: CDR1 MGHRA, CDR2 YSYEKL. The CDR3 nucleotides are TGCGCCAGCAGCCAGACCGGGACAGCGGTCAACGAGCAGTACTTC. Its translation is CASSQTGTAVNEQYF.

The chain has TRBV4-1 and TRBJ2-1; a possible D gene is TRBD2 (7 bases). V was pared by 1 base and J by 0 bases, with 19 bases between. Per germline, CDR1 MGHRA and CDR2 YSYEKL. This CDR3 region has 19 residues. The CDR3 reads CASSQVKGGFLSSYNEQFF. The CDR3, as DNA: TGCGCCAGCAGCCAAGTGAAGGGGGGGTTTTTAAGCTCCTACAATGAGCAGTTCTTC.

The rearrangement uses TRBV7-2 and TRBJ1-5; TRBD1 is a possible D gene (6 bases). The CDR3 is made up of 14 amino acids. The germline gives CDR1 SGHTA, CDR2 FQGNSA. Trimming took off 1 base at V and 5 bases at J, with 9 bases between the two ends. The CDR3 nucleotides are TGTGCCAGCAGCTTAGAGCCAGGGGATCAGCCCCAGCATTTT. Its protein is CASSLEPGDQPQHF.

The V gene is TRBV5-1, the J gene TRBJ2-3, with unresolved D. Trimming pared 5 bases from V and 1 base from J, leaving 14 bases between. CDR1 is SGHRS and CDR2 is YFSETQ in the germline V gene. The CDR3 has 15 residues. The CDR3 DNA follows: TGCGCCAGCAGGAGCGTTGGAGAAGGCACAGATACGCAGTATTTT. As protein: CASRSVGEGTDTQYF. The whole variable domain, remainder taken from reference TRBV5-1 and TRBJ2-3, is KAGVTQTPRYLIKTRGQQVTLSCSPISGHRSVSWYQQTPGQGLQFLFEYFSETQRNKGNFPGRFSGRQFSNSRSEMNVSTLELGDSALYLCASRSVGEGTDTQYFGPGTRLTVL.

This rearrangement joins TRBV7-9 to TRBJ2-3, with unresolved D. Germline CDR1 and CDR2: SEHNR and FQNEAQ (reference sequence). V gave up 4 bases and J gave up 3 bases, with 2 bases separating them. CDR3 size: 11 residues. CDR3 nucleotide sequence: TGTGCCAGCAGCTCGACAGATACGCAGTATTTT. Translation gives CASSSTDTQYF.

V is TRBV19 and J is TRBJ1-1; D is perhaps TRBD1 (5 bases). Germline V gene data show CDR1 as LNHDA and CDR2 as SQIVND (reference sequence). V was shortened by 0 bases and J by 5 bases, with 10 bases between the two germline ends. CDR3 length equals 14 residues. CDR3 bases: TGTGCCAGTAGTATAGATCCACGGGGGACTGAAGCTTTCTTT. Translation: CASSIDPRGTEAFF.

The DNA of the CDR3 is TGTGCCAGCTCACCAATCCAGGGACAGGGTAGGGGCTATGGCTACACCTTC. Translation gives CASSPIQGQGRGYGYTF. The chain recombines TRBV18 with TRBJ1-2, with TRBD1 matching 9 bases. Germline loops: CDR1 KGHSH, CDR2 LQKENI. V gave up 2 bases and J gave up 4 bases; unmatched junction bases: 11. This CDR3 spans 17 amino acids.

The chain is built from TRBV18 and TRBJ2-7; TRBD1 matches at 7 bases. The CDR3 consists of 13 residues. Per the germline V gene, CDR1 is KGHSH and CDR2 is LQKENI. Trimming at V came to 3 bases and at J to 2 bases, leaving 1 base not matched to a gene. The CDR3 bases are TGTGCCAGCTCACCGGGACAGCCCTACGAGCAGTACTTC. Protein product: CASSPGQPYEQYF.

The rearrangement links TRBV19 to TRBJ2-7; 8 bases align to TRBD1. Germline V gene sequence: CDR1 LNHDA, CDR2 SQIVND (reference sequence). V was pared by 8 bases and J by 6 bases, with 9 bases of the junction left unmatched. The CDR3 is made up of 13 amino acids. CDR3 protein: CASAGQGMGEQYF. Written as DNA, the CDR3 is TGTGCCAGTGCTGGACAGGGTATGGGCGAGCAGTACTTC. The whole variable domain, filled in from reference TRBV19 and TRBJ2-7, reads DGGITQSPKYLFRKEGQNVTLSCEQNLNHDAMYWYRQDPGQGLRLIYYSQIVNDFQKGDIAEGYSVSREKKESFPLTVTSAQKNPTAFYLCASAGQGMGEQYFGPGTRLTVT.

The chain combines TRBV18 with TRBJ2-7, with 8 bases aligning to TRBD1. Per the germline V gene, CDR1 is KGHSH and CDR2 is LQKENI. Unmatched junction bases numbered 12, after V lost 4 bases and J lost 7 bases. The CDR3 extends over 15 amino acids. For the CDR3, the DNA is TGTGCCAGCTCACTCACAAGGGACAGGCGTTTAGAGCAGTACTTC. Encoded protein: CASSLTRDRRLEQYF.

The chain links TRBV5-1 to TRBJ2-1; D is possibly TRBD2 (6 bases). The CDR3 runs to 16 residues. V was trimmed by 1 base and J by 4 bases, leaving 15 bases between them. CDR1 is SGHRS, CDR2 YFSETQ, per germline. The CDR3 region is CASSLRRGLSYNEQFF. DNA of the CDR3: TGCGCCAGCAGCTTGAGGAGGGGATTGAGTTACAATGAGCAGTTCTTC. Combining the CDR3 with reference TRBV5-1 and TRBJ2-1 gives the whole variable domain KAGVTQTPRYLIKTRGQQVTLSCSPISGHRSVSWYQQTPGQGLQFLFEYFSETQRNKGNFPGRFSGRQFSNSRSEMNVSTLELGDSALYLCASSLRRGLSYNEQFFGPGTRLTVL.

The chain recombines TRBV7-9 with TRBJ2-5; the match to TRBD1 covers 11 bases. After removal of 5 bases from V and 4 bases from J, the junction contained 9 bases not matched to a gene. Per the germline V gene, CDR1 is SEHNR and CDR2 is FQNEAQ (reference sequence). This CDR3 comprises 16 residues. CDR3 DNA: TGTGCCAGCAGCCACCCGGACAGGGGGCTGGTAGAGACCCAGTACTTC. It yields the protein CASSHPDRGLVETQYF.

The V call is TRBV11-1, the J call TRBJ2-7, with TRBD1 matching over 9 bases. This CDR3 has 13 amino acids. CDR1 and CDR2 (germline): SGHAT, FQDESV (reference sequence). Losses at the gene ends were 5 bases for V and 5 bases for J; bases not matched to a gene: 4. Here the CDR3 DNA reads TGTGCCAGCAGCCCAGACAGGGGGAACGAGCAGTACTTC. The encoded protein is CASSPDRGNEQYF.

This chain links TRBV7-9 with TRBJ2-1; no firm D call. The CDR3 contains 13 residues. Germline CDR1 reads SEHNR; CDR2 reads FQNEAQ (reference sequence). V was pared by 1 base and J by 9 bases, with 10 bases between. The CDR3 region is CASSLGAISEQFF. As DNA, the CDR3 is TGTGCCAGCAGCTTAGGGGCTATTAGTGAGCAGTTCTTC.

V gene TRBV19 combines with J gene TRBJ1-2, with 7 positions matching TRBD1. In germline, CDR1 is LNHDA, CDR2 SQIVND (reference sequence). V lost 5 bases to trimming and J lost 4 bases; unmatched junction nucleotides: 4. The CDR3 contains 13 residues. CDR3 coding DNA: TGTGCCAGTAGTTCGACAGGGCCCTATGGCTACACCTTC. Encoded protein: CASSSTGPYGYTF.

CDR3 region: CASSWGFATNEKLFF. Written as DNA, the CDR3 is TGTGCCAGCAGTTGGGGCTTTGCAACTAATGAAAAACTGTTTTTT. The gene calls are TRBV27 and TRBJ1-4; maybe TRBD1 (5 bases). Trimming removed 4 bases from V and 0 bases from J, with 9 bases in between. CDR3 size: 15 residues. The germline V gene encodes CDR1 MNHEY and CDR2 SMNVEV (reference sequence).

The gene calls are TRBV5-1 and TRBJ2-2; 11 bases line up with TRBD1. The CDR3 has 17 amino acids. Trimming removed 4 bases from V and 5 bases from J; junction bases left unmatched: 10. Germline V CDR1 and CDR2: SGHRS, YFSETQ. CDR3 sequence: CASSPEGTGGGTGELFF. The DNA for the CDR3 is TGCGCCAGCAGCCCGGAAGGGACAGGGGGGGGAACCGGGGAGCTGTTTTTT.

The chain combines TRBV5-5 with TRBJ2-2, with 10 bases fitting TRBD2. This CDR3 contains 16 residues. V gave up 5 bases and J gave up 5 bases; unmatched junction bases: 9. The germline V gene has CDR1 SGHKS and CDR2 YYEKEE (reference sequence). The CDR3 DNA reads as TGTGCCAGCAGTCGGAGCGGGGGGGCAGGGACCGGGGAGCTGTTTTTT. Translating it yields CASSRSGGAGTGELFF.

The J gene is TRBJ2-7, the V gene TRBV19; D is unresolved. The CDR3 runs 14 residues. CDR1 is LNHDA and CDR2 is SQIVND in the germline V gene (reference sequence). Trimming removed 8 bases at V and 3 bases at J, with 17 bases between. This chain's CDR3 is CASAPRLVGYEQYF. Written as DNA, the CDR3 is TGTGCCAGTGCCCCTCGACTTGTCGGCTACGAGCAGTACTTC.

This chain joins TRBV14 and TRBJ2-6; a possible D gene is TRBD1 (6 bases). V was pared by 0 bases and J by 2 bases, with 8 bases between. Germline CDR1 and CDR2: SGHDN and FVKESK. The CDR3 contains 16 residues. This CDR3 is CASSQEWGPGANVLTF. CDR3 nucleotide sequence: TGTGCCAGCAGCCAAGAATGGGGGCCTGGGGCCAACGTCCTGACTTTC.

The CDR3 DNA sequence: TGTGCCAGCAGCTTAGCGCCGGGAGGGGAAGAGACCCAGTACTTC. Protein sequence: CASSLAPGGEETQYF. The rearrangement uses TRBV7-2 and TRBJ2-5; 8 bases match TRBD2. CDR3 size: 15 residues. Germline assignment: CDR1 SGHTA and CDR2 FQGNSA. The trim removed 0 bases at V and 3 bases at J, leaving 3 bases unmatched.

J is TRBJ2-4 and V is TRBV5-6, with 7 positions matching TRBD2. Germline V lookup: CDR1 SGHDT, CDR2 YYEEEE. This CDR3 contains 13 residues. The V segment lost 7 bases and the J segment 8 bases; nucleotides outside the gene matches: 9. CDR3 in amino acids: CASHRAGVHIQYF. CDR3 nucleotide sequence: TGTGCCAGCCACCGGGCGGGGGTGCACATTCAGTACTTC.

The chain links TRBV5-4 to TRBJ1-4; D gene uncertain. V shed 3 bases and J shed 8 bases, with 11 bases lying between them. There are 13 residues in the CDR3. The germline V gene encodes CDR1 SGHNT and CDR2 YYREEE (reference sequence). CDR3 DNA: TGTGCCAGCAGCTCCCCACCAGGCGAAAAACTGTTTTTT. This encodes CASSSPPGEKLFF. The full variable domain, with the rest looked up from reference TRBV5-4 and TRBJ1-4, is ETGVTQSPTHLIKTRGQQVTLRCSSQSGHNTVSWYQQALGQGPQFIFQYYREEENGRGNFPPRFSGLQFPNYSSELNVNALELDDSALYLCASSSPPGEKLFFGSGTQLSVL.

V is TRBV2 and J is TRBJ1-2; 8 bases match TRBD1. The length of the CDR3 is 15 residues. J gave up 3 bases and V 6 bases, and 9 bases lay outside the gene matches. CDR1 is SNHLY and CDR2 is FYNNEI in the germline V gene. The CDR3 DNA follows: TGTGCCAGCAGGGCCTACAGGGGGGCGGACTATGGCTACACCTTC. It translates to CASRAYRGADYGYTF.